The present T cell receptor beta chain was sequenced within a study of breast tumors, draining lymph nodes, adjacent tissues. Each CDR3 protein gets one entry after TCRdb re-called the multiplex PCR reads with MiXCR. Found here are roughly 220,000 distinct CDR3 sequences, approximately 36% of them singletons; the top ten hold over 3.5%. Axillary draining lymph nodes of breast cancer patients supplied the node samples. There are 16 residues in the CDR3. The germline V gene has CDR1 LNHDA and CDR2 SQIVND (reference sequence). The germline V and J ends were trimmed by 2 bases and 0 bases, with 13 bases remaining between them. This clonotype came up many times. Its antigen remains unidentified. General observations from the study: Tumor repertoires ranked between lymph nodes and nontumor tissue in diversity, with V and J gene preferences. Compared with basal-like, luminal-like tumors shared significantly more repertoire with nontumor tissue. Findings are consistent with lymph node origin and intratumoral expansion of most tumor T cells.

The rearrangement joins TRBV19 to TRBJ1-2, with a weak D call TRBD1 (6 bases). The sequenced sample was axillary lymph node tissue. This clonotype was obtained from a female donor with breast cancer. Some clones in this sample may be carry-over from other donors' samples. CDR3 sequence: CASSITSTGPNYGYTF. In nucleotides, the CDR3 is TGTGCCAGTAGTATAACTTCTACAGGGCCTAACTATGGCTACACCTTC.